This T cell receptor (beta chain) originates from a study of T cell responses to AZD1222 COVID-19 vaccine. Germline V CDR1 and CDR2: SGHNT, YYREEE (reference sequence). There are 14 residues in the CDR3. V was clipped by 0 bases and J by 4 bases, with 8 bases between them. The protocol was immunoSEQ multiplex PCR, while the TCRdb copy is restricted to in-frame clones and leaves out a portion. The sample includes some 140,000 clones, 70% to 90% of them seen just once. The chain employs TRBV5-4 and TRBJ1-3; D is unclear. Sample: peripheral blood, taken on day 0 of AZD1222 vaccination. This clonotype originated in an adult in good health. The CDR3 coding sequence is TGTGCCAGCAGCTTGGCCGAACGGGGAAACACCATATATTTT. Protein sequence: CASSLAERGNTIYF. The variable domain in full, completed from reference TRBV5-4 and TRBJ1-3, reads ETGVTQSPTHLIKTRGQQVTLRCSSQSGHNTVSWYQQALGQGPQFIFQYYREEENGRGNFPPRFSGLQFPNYSSELNVNALELDDSALYLCASSLAERGNTIYFGEGSWLTVV.